This T cell receptor beta chain was observed in a study of blood T cell repertoires in COVID-19. The repertoire was sequenced with immunoSEQ multiplex PCR; TCRdb's copy has only in-frame clones and lacks some. The sample carries roughly 200,000 clones, under 90% recorded once. This clone has more than one count but fewer than ten. Looked up from germline, CDR1 is SGHRS and CDR2 is YFSETQ. CDR3 length equals 14 residues. V lost 2 bases to trimming and J lost 6 bases; unmatched junction nucleotides: 7. The source of this sequence is a woman aged 80 or over with COVID-19, enrolled during active disease. Sequencing was performed on peripheral blood. This rearrangement joins TRBV5-1 to TRBJ1-2, with 7 bases identical to TRBD1. The CDR3 is CASSFTGEPHGYTF. Here the CDR3 DNA reads TGCGCCAGCAGCTTCACAGGGGAACCCCATGGCTACACCTTC.